One sample yielded the 23 T cell receptor beta chains listed below, sequenced in a study of PD-1 blockade in classical Hodgkin lymphoma. Each of the patients experienced relapse following autologous stem cell transplantation, and their brentuximab vedotin exposure differed. The table came from immunoSEQ multiplex PCR; TCRdb's copy has only in-frame clones and leaves some out. Of roughly 40,000 clones in the sample, approximately 71% were seen once. Sequencing used peripheral blood mononuclear cells (PBMCs), obtained at baseline. Receptor source: a human donor with classical Hodgkin lymphoma.

This chain joins TRBV15 and TRBJ1-5; D is ambiguous. Looked up from germline, CDR1 is LNHNV and CDR2 is YYDKDF (reference sequence). V was pared by 0 bases and J by 5 bases, with 11 bases between. The CDR3 is 15 residues long. Here the CDR3 DNA reads TGTGCCACCAGCAGAGATCACGTTAGGGATCAGCCCCAGCATTTT. Residues: CATSRDHVRDQPQHF.

The CDR3 region is CASSTTGTGEETQYF. CDR3 sequence (DNA): TGTGCCAGCAGCACTACCGGGACAGGGGAAGAGACCCAGTACTTC. This chain connects TRBV7-2 to TRBJ2-5; 10 bases fit TRBD1. The germline V gene encodes CDR1 SGHTA and CDR2 FQGNSA. The CDR3 has 15 amino acids. V trimming: 5 bases; J trimming: 3 bases; junction bases outside the gene matches: 6.

This rearrangement joins TRBV10-3 to TRBJ1-4, with unresolved D. The CDR3 runs 15 residues. V lost 0 bases and J 2 bases, leaving 7 bases between the germline ends. CDR1 is ENHRY, CDR2 SYGVKD, per germline. In nucleotides, the CDR3 is TGTGCCATCAGTGAGTCTAGGAGTACTAATGAAAAACTGTTTTTT. Its translation: CAISESRSTNEKLFF.

The genes are TRBV7-2 and TRBJ2-1; 13 bases are a match to TRBD2. CDR3 length: 13 amino acids. Germline V gene sequence: CDR1 SGHTA, CDR2 FQGNSA. After removal of 10 bases from V and 5 bases from J, the junction contained 2 bases not matched to a gene. The CDR3 bases are TGTGCCAAAGGACTAGCGGGGGACAATGAGCAGTTCTTC. It is translated as CAKGLAGDNEQFF.

This chain uses TRBV28 with TRBJ2-7; D not resolved. The germline V gene has CDR1 MDHEN and CDR2 SYDVKM. V lost 4 bases and J lost 2, with 15 bases in between. CDR3 length: 15 amino acids. The CDR3 nucleotides are TGTGCCAGCAGTTCACCGACCTGGGCAGCCTACGAGCAGTACTTC. Translated: CASSSPTWAAYEQYF.

The chain carries TRBV4-3 and TRBJ2-1, with TRBD1 matching over 8 bases. The germline gives CDR1 LGHNA, CDR2 YSLEER. The CDR3 length is 14 residues. J gave up 9 bases and V 4 bases, and 8 bases lay outside the gene matches. The CDR3 loop reads CASSPGAGGGEQFF. CDR3 nucleotides: TGCGCCAGCAGCCCCGGAGCAGGGGGCGGTGAGCAGTTCTTC.

A few counts support this clone. This chain uses TRBV27 with TRBJ1-5; possible D gene TRBD1, 6 bases. The CDR3 loop spans 19 amino acids. Germline assignment: CDR1 MNHEY and CDR2 SMNVEV (reference sequence). The ends were cut back, 5 bases at V and 0 bases at J, with 23 bases in the middle. The CDR3 loop reads CASSPRTGHGSYSNQPQHF. The CDR3 DNA reads TGTGCCAGCAGTCCGAGAACGGGACATGGATCATATAGCAATCAGCCCCAGCATTTT.

The J gene is TRBJ2-1, the V gene TRBV7-6; 8 positions agree with TRBD2. V dropped 0 bases and J dropped 8; count of bases not matched to a gene: 12. This CDR3 comprises 17 residues. Germline loops: CDR1 SGHVS, CDR2 FNYEAQ. CDR3 DNA sequence: TGTGCCAGCAGCTTAGCGATGGCGGGAGGTAGATTCGATGAGCAGTTCTTC. This translates into CASSLAMAGGRFDEQFF.

In this sample, this clone turned up a few times. The rearrangement uses TRBV9 and TRBJ1-4; D not certain. The CDR3 consists of 14 residues. Between the trimmed V and J ends, which lost 4 bases and 3 bases, there was a span of 10 bases. Germline V gene lookup returns CDR1 SGDLS and CDR2 YYNGEE. CDR3: CASSSGSPNEKLFF. The CDR3 bases are TGTGCCAGCAGCTCCGGGAGCCCTAATGAAAAACTGTTTTTT.

By its share, this clone is medium-sized (0.01 to 0.1%). The V and J genes are TRBV6-5 and TRBJ1-3, with a weak D call TRBD1 (5 bases). In germline, CDR1 is MNHEY, CDR2 SVGAGI. The V gene lost 0 bases and the J gene lost 5 bases, with 11 bases spanning the gap. The CDR3 totals 15 residues. Written as DNA, the CDR3 is TGTGCCAGCAGTTACTCGAGCGGGGCACGAAACACCATATATTTT. Amino acids: CASSYSSGARNTIYF.

J is TRBJ1-2 and V is TRBV7-8; D is unresolved. V shed 3 bases and J shed 8 bases, with 10 bases lying between them. CDR3 size: 12 residues. Per the germline V gene, CDR1 is SGHVS and CDR2 is FQNEAQ. Here the CDR3 reads CASSLSGGGYTF. The CDR3 DNA follows: TGTGCCAGCAGCTTGAGTGGAGGAGGCTACACCTTC.

The chain couples TRBV30 to TRBJ1-1; D call uncertain. Germline CDR1 is GTSNPN and CDR2 is SVGIG (reference sequence). This CDR3 region has 11 residues. Trimming pared 4 bases from V and 6 bases from J, leaving 9 bases between. The CDR3 region is CAWMGYSEAFF. CDR3 in DNA: TGTGCCTGGATGGGTTACTCTGAAGCTTTCTTT. The whole variable domain, filled in from reference TRBV30 and TRBJ1-1, reads SQTIHQWPATLVQPVGSPLSLECTVEGTSNPNLYWYRQAAGRGLQLLFYSVGIGQISSEVPQNLSASRPQDRQFILSSKKLLLSDSGFYLCAWMGYSEAFFGQGTRLTVV.

The J gene is TRBJ2-7, the V gene TRBV28; 8 bases are shared with TRBD2. With 6 bases clipped from V and 0 bases from J, the junction kept 7 bases outside the gene matches. Germline CDR1 MDHEN, CDR2 SYDVKM. This CDR3 has 15 residues. The CDR3 spells CASRTVAGGSYEQYF. The CDR3 DNA is TGTGCCAGCAGGACCGTGGCGGGAGGCTCCTACGAGCAGTACTTC.

The CDR3 bases are TGTGCCAGCAGTTCTCCCCCCGTCGCCCAGTACTTC. It yields the protein CASSSPPVAQYF. The J gene is TRBJ2-5, the V gene TRBV28; D ambiguous. The CDR3 runs to 12 residues. Trimming pared 4 bases from V and 9 bases from J, leaving 12 bases between. CDR1 is MDHEN, CDR2 SYDVKM, per germline.

This clone was found a few times. The chain couples TRBV11-2 to TRBJ2-1, with TRBD2 matching over 8 bases. V gave up 5 bases and J gave up 6 bases; unmatched junction bases: 9. This CDR3 spans 15 amino acids. Per the germline V gene, CDR1 is SGHAT and CDR2 is FQNNGV. The chain's CDR3 is CASSHREGGRNEQFF. CDR3 DNA: TGTGCCAGCAGCCACCGGGAGGGGGGGCGCAATGAGCAGTTCTTC.

The chain joins TRBV9 to TRBJ2-1; 8 bases map to TRBD1. The germline V gene encodes CDR1 SGDLS and CDR2 YYNGEE. With 3 bases clipped from V and 8 bases from J, the junction kept 7 bases outside the gene matches. The CDR3 extends over 14 amino acids. As DNA, the CDR3 is TGTGCCAGCAGCGGTCGTGACAGGGGATATGAGCAGTTCTTC. Translated: CASSGRDRGYEQFF.

CDR3 loop: CATSQSNLNQPQHF. CDR3 nucleotides: TGTGCCACCAGCCAATCCAACCTCAATCAGCCCCAGCATTTT. This rearrangement joins TRBV28 to TRBJ1-5; no clear D. Germline V gives CDR1 MDHEN, CDR2 SYDVKM. The CDR3 spans 14 residues. V shed 10 bases and J shed 3 bases, with 16 bases lying between them.

This chain connects TRBV7-9 to TRBJ2-5; no clear D gene. V gave up 2 bases and J gave up 2 bases, with 6 bases separating them. CDR1 is SEHNR and CDR2 is FQNEAQ in the germline V gene (reference sequence). CDR3 length equals 13 residues. The CDR3 here is CASSLRRQETQYF. The CDR3, as DNA: TGTGCCAGCAGCTTAAGAAGGCAAGAGACCCAGTACTTC.

J is TRBJ1-5 and V is TRBV28, with D possibly matching TRBD1 (6 bases). The CDR3 is 15 amino acids. Germline V gene data show CDR1 as MDHEN and CDR2 as SYDVKM. Trimming cost V 4 bases and J 4 bases, with 14 bases left between them. For the CDR3, the DNA is TGTGCCAGCAGTTCTTCCCAGGGGAGGAATCAGCCCCAGCATTTT. Its translation: CASSSSQGRNQPQHF.

The chain has TRBV7-9 and TRBJ2-7; perhaps D is TRBD1 or TRBD2 (5 bases each). Trimming removed 4 bases at V and 6 bases at J, with 10 bases between. There are 12 residues in the CDR3. Per the germline V gene, CDR1 is SEHNR and CDR2 is FQNEAQ (reference sequence). CDR3 coding DNA: TGTGCCAGCAGCTCGGGACCTGGCGAGCAGTACTTC. It translates to CASSSGPGEQYF. Complete variable domain (other parts from reference TRBV7-9 and TRBJ2-7): DTGVSQNPRHKITKRGQNVTFRCDPISEHNRLYWYRQTLGQGPEFLTYFQNEAQLEKSRLLSDRFSAERPKGSFSTLEIQRTEQGDSAMYLCASSSGPGEQYFGPGTRLTVT.

The chain uses TRBV6-4 and TRBJ1-2; TRBD1 is a possible D gene (5 bases). CDR3 length: 20 amino acids. The germline V gene encodes CDR1 MRHNA and CDR2 SNTAGT. V lost 0 bases, J lost 6 bases, and 29 bases lay in between. CDR3 bases: TGTGCCAGCAGTGACTCGAATTCAGGAGACAGACGATTTGAGGGTGATGGCTACACCTTC. It translates to CASSDSNSGDRRFEGDGYTF.

The V gene is TRBV2, the J gene TRBJ2-3, with D maybe TRBD1 (6 bases). Per the germline V gene, CDR1 is SNHLY and CDR2 is FYNNEI. The CDR3 covers 15 residues. V shed 4 bases and J shed 7 bases, with 18 bases lying between them. Here the CDR3 DNA reads TGTGCCAGCAGTGTTGGGGCAGGGGAAGGGAATACGCAGTATTTT. Translating it yields CASSVGAGEGNTQYF.

The J gene is TRBJ1-1, the V gene TRBV9; 8 positions agree with TRBD1. The length of the CDR3 is 14 residues. Germline V gene sequence: CDR1 SGDLS, CDR2 YYNGEE. The ends lost 3 bases at V and 5 bases at J; junction bases unmatched: 6. CDR3 DNA: TGTGCCAGCAGCGCAGGGGGCGTTGGGACTGAAGCTTTCTTT. Amino acid sequence: CASSAGGVGTEAFF.